What follows are 21 T cell receptor beta chains derived from one specimen sequenced in a study of radiotherapy plus CTLA-4 blockade in lung cancer (dated 2018 in TCRdb). Libraries were built with the immunoSEQ multiplex PCR assay. Imported from immuneACCESS, the table was reduced by TCRdb to in-frame sequences with V and J called. These copies leave out some clones; in studies compared against another copy, an unresolved V gene accounts for under half, and the cause of the remainder is not known. In this sample the table shows around 38,000 clones, around 86% of which occur a single time. Of the sample, around a fifth is held by the ten largest clones. The source material was peripheral blood, sampled from a patient treated with radiotherapy plus ipilimumab. Source of these receptors: a human donor with non-small cell lung cancer whose response to radiotherapy plus ipilimumab could not be evaluated.

This chain connects TRBV18 to TRBJ1-2; 8 positions agree with TRBD1. The germline V gene has CDR1 KGHSH and CDR2 LQKENI. The CDR3 extends over 13 amino acids. J lost 3 bases, V lost 5 bases, and 2 bases had no gene match. CDR3 bases: TGTGCCAGCTCAGGACAGGGCTACTATGGCTACACCTTC. It specifies CASSGQGYYGYTF.

This clone is large in the sample. This chain uses TRBV6-6 with TRBJ2-7; possibly TRBD1 for D (5 bases). V lost 6 bases to trimming and J lost 3 bases, with 15 bases between them. Germline V gene data show CDR1 as MNHNY and CDR2 as SVGAGI (reference sequence). The CDR3 length is 14 residues. CDR3 region: CASSLTQGYYEQYF. CDR3 DNA: TGTGCCAGCAGCCTGACCCAGGGATACTACGAGCAGTACTTC.

Of note for this clone: The likely explanation is a read error, given a far larger clone one base away. This chain connects TRBV5-5 to TRBJ2-1; 9 bases match TRBD2. V shed 1 base and J 4 bases; nucleotides not matched to a gene: 0. Germline V gives CDR1 SGHKS, CDR2 YYEKEE (reference sequence). This CDR3 is 14 amino acids long. In DNA form, the CDR3 reads TGTGCCAGCAGCTTGACTAGCGGGTACAATGAGCAGTTCTTC. Translated: CASSLTSGYNEQFF.

This chain links TRBV10-2 with TRBJ2-1, with a weak D call TRBD2 (7 bases). V dropped 2 bases and J dropped 9 bases, with 11 bases sitting between them. The V gene's germline CDR1 is WSHSY and CDR2 SAAADI. CDR3 size: 13 residues. This chain's CDR3 is CASSERGGGEQFF. CDR3 coding DNA: TGCGCCAGCAGTGAGCGAGGGGGGGGTGAGCAGTTCTTC.

This clone has just one count. The chain employs TRBV4-1 and TRBJ2-1; perhaps TRBD2 as D (5 bases). The CDR3 has 15 amino acids. Trimming removed 4 bases at V and 0 bases at J, with 10 bases between. Germline values: CDR1 MGHRA, CDR2 YSYEKL. The CDR3, as DNA: TGCGCCAGCAGCCGCGGTCGGGGCTCCTACAATGAGCAGTTCTTC. This sequence encodes CASSRGRGSYNEQFF.

This rearrangement joins TRBV6-4 to TRBJ2-2; weak D call: TRBD2 (5 bases). V was pared by 2 bases and J by 2 bases, with 9 bases between. The CDR3 length is 15 residues. Per the germline V gene, CDR1 is MRHNA and CDR2 is SNTAGT. The CDR3 reads CASSDRGDNTGELFF. DNA of the CDR3: TGTGCCAGCAGTGACCGGGGAGATAACACCGGGGAGCTGTTTTTT.

This rearrangement joins TRBV5-1 to TRBJ2-5; D perhaps matches TRBD2 (6 bases). The CDR3 extends over 16 amino acids. Trimming took off 0 bases at V and 2 bases at J, with 14 bases between the two ends. Germline assignment: CDR1 SGHRS and CDR2 YFSETQ. The CDR3 nucleotides read TGCGCCAGCAGCTTGGATCCCAATGGGGGGCAAGAGACCCAGTACTTC. Protein sequence: CASSLDPNGGQETQYF.

The V and J genes are TRBV11-1 and TRBJ2-3; D gene unclear. In germline, CDR1 is SGHAT, CDR2 FQDESV (reference sequence). CDR3 length: 14 amino acids. Trimming took off 5 bases at V and 6 bases at J, with 15 bases between the two ends. This chain's CDR3 is CASSTGGRWDTQYF. The CDR3 bases are TGTGCCAGCAGCACCGGTGGTCGGTGGGATACGCAGTATTTT.

The V gene is TRBV28, the J gene TRBJ2-5; 9 bases align to TRBD2. With the DNA end fitting TRBJ2-7 better, the J assignment may be wrong. Germline V CDR1 and CDR2: MDHEN, SYDVKM. The CDR3 has 16 residues. The CDR3 nucleotides read TGTGCCAGCAGTTTAATGGCGGGGGGGCATTCCTACGAGCAGTACTTC. Translating gives CASSLMAGGHSYEQYF.

The chain combines TRBV4-1 with TRBJ2-5; 7 bases fit TRBD1. This CDR3 has 18 amino acids. The trim removed 2 bases at V and 3 bases at J, leaving 15 bases unmatched. Germline CDR1 and CDR2: MGHRA and YSYEKL. The CDR3 DNA reads as TGCGCCAGCAGCCAAACCGGGACAGCGACTACTCCGAAAGAGACCCAGTACTTC. Its translation is CASSQTGTATTPKETQYF.

The V call is TRBV7-8, the J call TRBJ2-7; a weak D match, TRBD1 (7 bases). The ends were cut back, 3 bases at V and 8 bases at J, with 17 bases in the middle. The V gene's germline CDR1 is SGHVS and CDR2 FQNEAQ. The CDR3 runs to 14 residues. This chain's CDR3 is CASSLLQGTGKQYF. The CDR3, as DNA: TGTGCCAGCAGCTTGTTACAGGGGACTGGCAAGCAGTACTTC.

V gene TRBV6-5 combines with J gene TRBJ2-2, with a possible D match to TRBD1 (6 bases). Germline lookup yields CDR1 MNHEY and CDR2 SVGAGI. This CDR3 is built from 14 residues. V was cut by 8 bases and J by 3 bases, with 13 bases left in between. CDR3 residues: CASGTTGDTGELFF. Written as DNA, the CDR3 is TGTGCCAGCGGGACGACAGGAGACACCGGGGAGCTGTTTTTT.

V usage is TRBV7-8 and J usage is TRBJ1-5, with D possibly being TRBD1 (5 bases). The germline CDR1 and CDR2 sequences are SGHVS and FQNEAQ. The germline V and J ends were trimmed by 1 base and 0 bases, with 13 bases remaining between them. This CDR3 has 17 residues. The CDR3 here is CASSLVPGPYSNQPQHF. The CDR3 DNA follows: TGTGCCAGCAGCTTAGTTCCAGGGCCCTATAGCAATCAGCCCCAGCATTTT.

The table lists this clone with a count of one. This chain joins TRBV10-3 and TRBJ2-5; D remains unclear. V was shortened by 2 bases and J by 1 base, with 5 bases between the two germline ends. Germline lookup yields CDR1 ENHRY and CDR2 SYGVKD. The CDR3 is made up of 13 amino acids. In DNA form, the CDR3 reads TGTGCCATCAGTGAGGTGAGCCAAGAGACCCAGTACTTC. Its protein product is CAISEVSQETQYF.

This clone appeared a few times. The rearrangement links TRBV7-9 to TRBJ2-7, with D possibly being TRBD2 (5 bases). With 2 bases removed from V and 3 bases from J, the gap between germline ends came to 17 bases. CDR1 SEHNR and CDR2 FQNEAQ come from the germline V gene (reference sequence). The CDR3 runs 16 residues. The CDR3 spells CASSLRPGLGNYEQYF. The CDR3 DNA reads TGTGCCAGCAGCTTAAGGCCCGGACTTGGTAACTACGAGCAGTACTTC.

V is TRBV7-9 and J is TRBJ2-3; possible D gene TRBD2, 7 bases. The germline V and J ends were trimmed by 2 bases and 2 bases, with 20 bases remaining between them. This CDR3 spans 18 amino acids. CDR1 SEHNR and CDR2 FQNEAQ come from the germline V gene (reference sequence). CDR3 DNA sequence: TGTGCCAGCAGCTTACGGGGGGCCCGGGGGCGCACCACAGATACGCAGTATTTT. It specifies CASSLRGARGRTTDTQYF.

The chain joins TRBV5-1 to TRBJ2-3, with D possibly TRBD1 on 6 matching bases. V dropped 0 bases and J dropped 4 bases, with 6 bases sitting between them. This CDR3 is 13 amino acids long. Germline CDR1 and CDR2: SGHRS and YFSETQ. CDR3 nucleotides: TGCGCCAGCAGCTTGGAGGGGGCAGATACGCAGTATTTT. Translated, it gives CASSLEGADTQYF.

V and J are TRBV18 and TRBJ2-3; possibly TRBD1 for D (6 bases). The CDR3 runs 14 residues. CDR1 is KGHSH and CDR2 is LQKENI in the germline V gene. Trimming removed 2 bases from V and 1 base from J, with 7 bases in between. The CDR3, as DNA: TGTGCCAGCTCACCATCAGGGGGCACAGATACGCAGTATTTT. It codes for CASSPSGGTDTQYF. Together with reference TRBV18 and TRBJ2-3, the CDR3 gives the full variable domain: NAGVMQNPRHLVRRRGQEARLRCSPMKGHSHVYWYRQLPEEGLKFMVYLQKENIIDESGMPKERFSAEFPKEGPSILRIQQVVRGDSAAYFCASSPSGGTDTQYFGPGTRLTVL.

The gene calls are TRBV4-2 and TRBJ2-6, with 8 bases lining up with TRBD1. CDR3 length equals 19 residues. Germline V gene data show CDR1 as LGHNA and CDR2 as YNFKEQ. The V and J ends lost 1 base and 0 bases, in that order; junction bases with no gene match: 8. CDR3 amino acids: CASSQGADRASSGANVLTF. The CDR3 DNA reads as TGTGCCAGCAGCCAAGGGGCGGACAGGGCCAGCTCTGGGGCCAACGTCCTGACTTTC.

This chain uses TRBV27 with TRBJ1-1, with D possibly TRBD1 on 5 matching bases. V was pared by 5 bases and J by 5 bases, with 15 bases between. This CDR3 comprises 14 residues. CDR1 MNHEY and CDR2 SMNVEV come from the germline V gene (reference sequence). DNA of the CDR3: TGTGCCAGCAGTCTATTCGCAGGGTTAACTGAAGCTTTCTTT. Encoded protein: CASSLFAGLTEAFF.

The CDR3 is CASSQDGAGGRREQYF. DNA for the CDR3: TGCGCCAGCAGCCAAGATGGGGCGGGGGGCCGGCGGGAGCAGTACTTC. V and J are TRBV4-1 and TRBJ2-7, with 8 positions matching TRBD2. Germline V gene sequence: CDR1 MGHRA, CDR2 YSYEKL. The CDR3 extends over 16 amino acids. The junction had 11 bases not matched to a gene; V was cut back by 0 bases and J by 7 bases.